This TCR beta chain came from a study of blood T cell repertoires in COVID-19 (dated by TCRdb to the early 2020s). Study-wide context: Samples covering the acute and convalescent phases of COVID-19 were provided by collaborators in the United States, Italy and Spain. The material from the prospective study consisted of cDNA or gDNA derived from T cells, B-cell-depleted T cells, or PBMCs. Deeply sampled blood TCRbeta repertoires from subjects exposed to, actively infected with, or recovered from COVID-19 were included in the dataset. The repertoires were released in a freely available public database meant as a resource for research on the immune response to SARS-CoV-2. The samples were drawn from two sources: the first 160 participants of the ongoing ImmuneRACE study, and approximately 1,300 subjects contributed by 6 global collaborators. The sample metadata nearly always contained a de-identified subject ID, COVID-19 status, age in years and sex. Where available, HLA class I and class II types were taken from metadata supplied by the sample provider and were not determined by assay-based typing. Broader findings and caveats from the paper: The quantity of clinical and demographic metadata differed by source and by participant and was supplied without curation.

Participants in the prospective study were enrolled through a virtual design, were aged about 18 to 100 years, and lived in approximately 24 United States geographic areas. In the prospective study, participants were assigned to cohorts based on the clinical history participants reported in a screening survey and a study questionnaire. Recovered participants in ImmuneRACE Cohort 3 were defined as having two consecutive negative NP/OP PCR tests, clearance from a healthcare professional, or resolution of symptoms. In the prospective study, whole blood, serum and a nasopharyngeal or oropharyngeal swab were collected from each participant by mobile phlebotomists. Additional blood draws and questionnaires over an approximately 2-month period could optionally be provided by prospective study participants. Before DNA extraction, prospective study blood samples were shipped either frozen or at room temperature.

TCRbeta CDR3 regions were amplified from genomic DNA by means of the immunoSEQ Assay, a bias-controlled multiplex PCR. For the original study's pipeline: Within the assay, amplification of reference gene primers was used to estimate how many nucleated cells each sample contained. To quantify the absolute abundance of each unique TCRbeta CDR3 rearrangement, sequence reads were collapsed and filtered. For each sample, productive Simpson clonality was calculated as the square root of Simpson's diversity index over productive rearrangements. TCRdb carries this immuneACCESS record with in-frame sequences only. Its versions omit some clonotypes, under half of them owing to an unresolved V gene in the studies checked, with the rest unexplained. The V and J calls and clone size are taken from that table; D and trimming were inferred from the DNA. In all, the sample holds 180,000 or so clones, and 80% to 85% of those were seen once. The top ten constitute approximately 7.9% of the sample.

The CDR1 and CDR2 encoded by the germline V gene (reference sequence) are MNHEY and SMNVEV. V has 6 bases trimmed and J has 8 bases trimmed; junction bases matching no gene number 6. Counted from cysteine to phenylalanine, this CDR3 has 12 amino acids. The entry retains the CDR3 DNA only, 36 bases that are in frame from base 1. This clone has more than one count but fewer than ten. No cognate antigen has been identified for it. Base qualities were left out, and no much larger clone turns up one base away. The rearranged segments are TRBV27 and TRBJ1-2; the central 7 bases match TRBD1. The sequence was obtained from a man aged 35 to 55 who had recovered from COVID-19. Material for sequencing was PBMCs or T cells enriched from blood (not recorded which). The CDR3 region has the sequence CASRDRSWGYTF. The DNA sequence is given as TGTGCCAGCAGGGACAGGTCCTGGGGCTACACCTTC.